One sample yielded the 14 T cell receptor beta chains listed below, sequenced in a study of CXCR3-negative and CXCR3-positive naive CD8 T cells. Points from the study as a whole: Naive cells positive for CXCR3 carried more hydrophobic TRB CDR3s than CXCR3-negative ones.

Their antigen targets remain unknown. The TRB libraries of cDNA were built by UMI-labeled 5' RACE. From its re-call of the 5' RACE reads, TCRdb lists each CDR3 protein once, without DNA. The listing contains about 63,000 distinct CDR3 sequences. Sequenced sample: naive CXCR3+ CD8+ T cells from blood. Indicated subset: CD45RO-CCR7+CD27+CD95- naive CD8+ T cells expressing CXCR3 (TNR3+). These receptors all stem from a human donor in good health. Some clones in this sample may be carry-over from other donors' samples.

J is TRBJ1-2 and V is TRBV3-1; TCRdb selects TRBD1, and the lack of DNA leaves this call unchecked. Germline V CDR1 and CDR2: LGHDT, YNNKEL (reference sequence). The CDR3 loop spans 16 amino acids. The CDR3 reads CASSQDTDRIVGGYTF.

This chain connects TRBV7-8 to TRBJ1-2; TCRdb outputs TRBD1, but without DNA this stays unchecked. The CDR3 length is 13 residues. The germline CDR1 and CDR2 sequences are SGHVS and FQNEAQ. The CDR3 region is CASSLDRAYGYTF.

Here the CDR3 reads CASSLGVVHTGELFF. V usage is TRBV7-7 and J usage is TRBJ2-2. The CDR3 consists of 15 residues. CDR1 and CDR2 (germline): SSHAT, FNYEAQ (reference sequence).

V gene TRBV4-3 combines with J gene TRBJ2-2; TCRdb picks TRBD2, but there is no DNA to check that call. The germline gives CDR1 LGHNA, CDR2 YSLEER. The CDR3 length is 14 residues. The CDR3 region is CASSQGSSAGELFF.

This CDR3 is CASSTPLAGGTDTQYF. The chain has TRBV28 and TRBJ2-3; the TRBD2 assignment by TCRdb is unverifiable without DNA. Germline values: CDR1 MDHEN, CDR2 SYDVKM. The CDR3 consists of 16 residues.

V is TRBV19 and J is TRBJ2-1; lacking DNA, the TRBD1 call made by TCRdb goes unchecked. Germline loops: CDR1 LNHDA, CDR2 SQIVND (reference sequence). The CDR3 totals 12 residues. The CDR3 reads CASRGGYNEQFF.

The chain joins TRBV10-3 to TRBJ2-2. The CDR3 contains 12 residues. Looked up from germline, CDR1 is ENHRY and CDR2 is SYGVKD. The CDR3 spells CAIERPTGELFF.

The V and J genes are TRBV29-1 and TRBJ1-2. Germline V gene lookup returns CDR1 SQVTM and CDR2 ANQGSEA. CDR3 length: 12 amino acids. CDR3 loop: CSVVLPYYGYTF.

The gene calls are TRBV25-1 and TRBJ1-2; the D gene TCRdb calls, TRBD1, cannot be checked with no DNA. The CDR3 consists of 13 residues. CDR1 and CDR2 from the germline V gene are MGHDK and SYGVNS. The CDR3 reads CASSEYGGLGYTF.

The CDR3 here is CASSARQTQETQYF. The V call is TRBV10-2, the J call TRBJ2-5; as DNA is missing, the TRBD1 call by TCRdb cannot be tested. The CDR3 covers 14 residues. Germline V gene data show CDR1 as WSHSY and CDR2 as SAAADI.

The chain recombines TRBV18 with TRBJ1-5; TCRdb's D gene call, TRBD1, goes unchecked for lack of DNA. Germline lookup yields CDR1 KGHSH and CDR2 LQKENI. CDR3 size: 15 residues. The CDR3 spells CASSPGGYSNQPQHF.

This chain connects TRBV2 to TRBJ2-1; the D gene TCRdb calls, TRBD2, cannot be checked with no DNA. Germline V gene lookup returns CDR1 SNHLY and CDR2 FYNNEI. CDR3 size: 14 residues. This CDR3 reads CASSDLTLADEQFF.

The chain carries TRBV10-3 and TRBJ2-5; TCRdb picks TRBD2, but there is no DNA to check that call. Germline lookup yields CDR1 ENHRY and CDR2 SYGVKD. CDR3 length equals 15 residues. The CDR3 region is CAIREAGTPQETQYF.

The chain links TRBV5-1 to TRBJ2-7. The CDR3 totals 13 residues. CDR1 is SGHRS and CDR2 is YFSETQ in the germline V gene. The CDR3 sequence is CASSLAASYEQYF.